Presented here are 27 T cell receptor beta chains from one specimen sequenced in a study of cytomegalovirus exposure and HLA in healthy donors (dated by TCRdb to about 2017). The protocol used for the library was the immunoSEQ multiplex PCR assay. A mixture of 60 forward primers for TCR Vbeta segments and 13 reverse primers for TCR Jbeta segments was used in the multiplex PCR. TCRdb retrieved this table from immuneACCESS and kept in-frame rearrangements only. Not all clones are present; in checked studies, unresolved V genes account for under half, and no reason is known for the remainder. A total of around 80,000 clones appear in this sample, about 68% of them only once. The biggest ten clones account for more than 8% of the sample. The specimen was PBMCs. The source is a man aged 40-50 years in good health and CMV-seropositive.

This clone was seen more than once but under ten times. V usage is TRBV6-4 and J usage is TRBJ2-7; D is perhaps TRBD2 (5 bases). The CDR3 has 19 amino acids. Per the germline V gene, CDR1 is MRHNA and CDR2 is SNTAGT. The germline V and J ends were trimmed by 2 bases and 4 bases, with 27 bases remaining between them. CDR3 amino acids: CASSDPPWRSGPYLYEQYF. The CDR3 DNA sequence: TGTGCCAGCAGTGACCCCCCCTGGAGGAGCGGCCCGTACTTATACGAGCAGTACTTC.

The chain couples TRBV5-1 to TRBJ2-5; weak D call: TRBD1 (7 bases). Germline V gives CDR1 SGHRS, CDR2 YFSETQ. V was cut by 4 bases and J by 2 bases, with 18 bases left in between. This CDR3 spans 16 amino acids. The CDR3 region is CASSLGAGGKQETQYF. The DNA of the CDR3 is TGCGCCAGCAGCCTGGGGGCAGGGGGGAAGCAAGAGACCCAGTACTTC.

The chain is built from TRBV7-2 and TRBJ2-3; D remains ambiguous. The germline V gene encodes CDR1 SGHTA and CDR2 FQGNSA. This CDR3 region has 13 residues. V lost 1 base to trimming and J lost 4 bases, with 6 bases between them. CDR3 DNA: TGTGCCAGCAGCTTAGAAAGAGCAGATACGCAGTATTTT. Translating it yields CASSLERADTQYF.

V usage is TRBV2 and J usage is TRBJ1-5; a possible D gene is TRBD1 (5 bases). The CDR3 contains 13 residues. The germline CDR1 and CDR2 sequences are SNHLY and FYNNEI. The V and J ends lost 5 bases and 4 bases respectively, with 9 bases between them. The CDR3 bases are TGTGCCAGCAGTCGGGGACTTAATCAGCCCCAGCATTTT. It yields the protein CASSRGLNQPQHF.

The J gene is TRBJ1-5, the V gene TRBV2; TRBD1 agrees at 8 bases. J lost 7 bases, V lost 6 bases, and 8 bases had no gene match. The CDR3 has 14 amino acids. Germline CDR1 and CDR2: SNHLY and FYNNEI. CDR3 bases: TGTGCCAGCAGGAGCGACAGGGGCGGGCAGCCCCAGCATTTT. Its translation: CASRSDRGGQPQHF.

The chain has TRBV27 and TRBJ2-5; D perhaps matches TRBD2 (6 bases). Judging by the DNA end, TRBJ2-7 fits better; the J call may be wrong. In germline, CDR1 is MNHEY, CDR2 SMNVEV (reference sequence). The CDR3 runs 14 residues. The CDR3 bases are TGTGCCAGCAGATCAACGGGGGTTAGGGGCGAGCAGTACTTC. This translates into CASRSTGVRGEQYF.

Here the CDR3 reads CASSGSGSNTGELFF. The CDR3 bases are TGTGCCAGCAGTGGTAGCGGATCGAACACCGGGGAGCTGTTTTTT. The chain employs TRBV7-2 and TRBJ2-2, with D maybe TRBD2 (6 bases). Trimming pared 6 bases from V and 0 bases from J, leaving 11 bases between. Germline loops: CDR1 SGHTA, CDR2 FQGNSA. The length of the CDR3 is 15 residues.

The V call is TRBV5-4, the J call TRBJ2-3; D might be TRBD2 (6 bases). Trimming stripped 5 bases from V and 2 bases from J, with 12 bases between. Germline CDR1 reads SGHNT; CDR2 reads YYREEE (reference sequence). There are 14 residues in the CDR3. The CDR3 DNA reads as TGTGCCAGCAGGGGGGGACTCCTCACAGATACGCAGTATTTT. Translated: CASRGGLLTDTQYF.

V usage is TRBV11-2 and J usage is TRBJ2-7; D is perhaps TRBD1 (6 bases). Per the germline V gene, CDR1 is SGHAT and CDR2 is FQNNGV. This CDR3 spans 15 amino acids. V was shortened by 1 base and J by 3 bases, with 13 bases between the two germline ends. The CDR3 DNA follows: TGTGCCAGCAGCTTAGCAGGGGCCACCGTCTACGAGCAGTACTTC. Translated, it gives CASSLAGATVYEQYF.

The V gene is TRBV14, the J gene TRBJ1-2; 8 bases line up with TRBD1. The J segment lost 1 base and the V segment lost 0 bases, leaving 7 bases of the junction unmatched. Germline loops: CDR1 SGHDN, CDR2 FVKESK. This CDR3 comprises 17 residues. In DNA, the CDR3 is TGTGCCAGCAGCCAAGATCCGAGGACAGGGAGTAACTATGGCTACACCTTC. Protein: CASSQDPRTGSNYGYTF.

The V call is TRBV5-1, the J call TRBJ1-5; 9 nucleotides line up with TRBD1. Germline V gene sequence: CDR1 SGHRS, CDR2 YFSETQ. V shed 4 bases, J shed 5 bases, and the junction held 7 bases outside the gene matches. The CDR3 totals 15 residues. CDR3 sequence reads: CASSRTGEEYQPQHF. CDR3 sequence (DNA): TGCGCCAGCAGCCGGACAGGGGAAGAATATCAGCCCCAGCATTTT. The variable domain in full, with the rest retrieved from reference TRBV5-1 and TRBJ1-5, is KAGVTQTPRYLIKTRGQQVTLSCSPISGHRSVSWYQQTPGQGLQFLFEYFSETQRNKGNFPGRFSGRQFSNSRSEMNVSTLELGDSALYLCASSRTGEEYQPQHFGDGTRLSIL.

The genes are TRBV28 and TRBJ1-2; 8 bases match TRBD1. The CDR3 consists of 15 residues. CDR1 and CDR2 from the germline V gene are MDHEN and SYDVKM. V dropped 8 bases and J dropped 7; count of bases not matched to a gene: 15. CDR3 in DNA: TGTGCCAGCGGCCTGAGAGACAGGGGTTCTCCTGGCTACACCTTC. As protein: CASGLRDRGSPGYTF.

The chain joins TRBV18 to TRBJ2-1; 12 nucleotides agree with TRBD2. The germline V gene has CDR1 KGHSH and CDR2 LQKENI. The CDR3 is 18 amino acids. J gave up 7 bases and V 8 bases, and 18 bases lay outside the gene matches. CDR3: CASVPVLAGGPNRNEQFF. CDR3 sequence (DNA): TGTGCCAGCGTACCAGTCCTAGCGGGAGGGCCTAACCGGAATGAGCAGTTCTTC. The variable domain in full, with the rest retrieved from reference TRBV18 and TRBJ2-1, is NAGVMQNPRHLVRRRGQEARLRCSPMKGHSHVYWYRQLPEEGLKFMVYLQKENIIDESGMPKERFSAEFPKEGPSILRIQQVVRGDSAAYFCASVPVLAGGPNRNEQFFGPGTRLTVL.

The chain joins TRBV6-5 to TRBJ2-5; 14 bases map to TRBD2. CDR3 length: 16 residues. The ends lost 4 bases at V and 5 bases at J; junction bases unmatched: 6. Germline values: CDR1 MNHEY, CDR2 SVGAGI. The CDR3 DNA reads as TGTGCCAGCAGTTTGACTAGCGGGGGGGGCTATGAGACCCAGTACTTC. It encodes CASSLTSGGGYETQYF.

The V call is TRBV6-5, the J call TRBJ2-7, with 10 bases aligning to TRBD2. Germline trimming cut 4 bases from V and 3 bases from J; bases unmatched to any gene: 3. The CDR3 runs to 14 residues. Germline-derived CDR1 and CDR2 are MNHEY and SVGAGI. CDR3 sequence reads: CASSSRTSGYEQYF. As DNA, the CDR3 is TGTGCCAGCAGTTCCCGGACTAGCGGCTACGAGCAGTACTTC.

Only one count was recorded for this clone. The chain joins TRBV7-9 to TRBJ1-2; D remains ambiguous. Deletions cut 1 base from V and 5 bases from J, with 8 bases between. This CDR3 contains 13 residues. The germline gives CDR1 SEHNR, CDR2 FQNEAQ (reference sequence). This chain's CDR3 is CASSLGVEYGYTF. CDR3 nucleotide sequence: TGTGCCAGCAGCTTAGGAGTGGAGTATGGCTACACCTTC. The whole variable domain, remainder taken from reference TRBV7-9 and TRBJ1-2, is DTGVSQNPRHKITKRGQNVTFRCDPISEHNRLYWYRQTLGQGPEFLTYFQNEAQLEKSRLLSDRFSAERPKGSFSTLEIQRTEQGDSAMYLCASSLGVEYGYTFGSGTRLTVV.

This clone was detected a few times. The chain couples TRBV2 to TRBJ1-5; 7 bases align to TRBD1. The junction had 4 bases not matched to a gene; V was cut back by 3 bases and J by 2 bases. The CDR3 spans 15 residues. CDR1 is SNHLY and CDR2 is FYNNEI in the germline V gene. The CDR3 nucleotides are TGTGCCAGCAGTGATCGGACAGGTGGCAATCAGCCCCAGCATTTT. Protein sequence: CASSDRTGGNQPQHF.

V usage is TRBV6-1 and J usage is TRBJ1-5; 7 bases line up with TRBD1. The germline V gene encodes CDR1 MNHNS and CDR2 SASEGT. This CDR3 comprises 13 residues. Trimming cost V 6 bases and J 4 bases; bases outside gene matches: 3. CDR3 coding DNA: TGTGCCAGCAGCCTGACAGGGAATCAGCCCCAGCATTTT. Translated, it gives CASSLTGNQPQHF.

This chain joins TRBV6-6 and TRBJ2-7; D might be TRBD1 (5 bases). The CDR3 is made up of 12 amino acids. The ends were cut back, 10 bases at V and 2 bases at J, with 12 bases in the middle. Per the germline V gene, CDR1 is MNHNY and CDR2 is SVGAGI (reference sequence). The CDR3 nucleotides read TGTGCCACCCTAGACAGTACCTACGAGCAGTACTTC. Protein sequence: CATLDSTYEQYF.

V and J are TRBV25-1 and TRBJ2-7; TRBD2 might be the D (5 bases). The germline V gene has CDR1 MGHDK and CDR2 SYGVNS. V was cut by 8 bases and J by 0 bases, with 5 bases left in between. The CDR3 contains 11 residues. Written as DNA, the CDR3 is TGTGCCAGCGGGAGCTCCTACGAGCAGTACTTC. Encoded protein: CASGSSYEQYF.

This clone was counted between two and nine times. This chain joins TRBV18 and TRBJ2-7, with a weak D call TRBD1 (5 bases). V was pared by 3 bases and J by 7 bases, with 16 bases between. Per the germline V gene, CDR1 is KGHSH and CDR2 is LQKENI. The CDR3 has 14 amino acids. The CDR3 DNA reads TGTGCCAGCTCACCCACGGACACTCTTTCGGAGCAGTACTTC. It yields the protein CASSPTDTLSEQYF.

This clone was counted only a few times. The V call is TRBV10-3, the J call TRBJ2-5; possibly TRBD1 for D (6 bases). CDR1 and CDR2 (germline): ENHRY, SYGVKD. The CDR3 is 14 residues long. Deletions cut 3 bases from V and 5 bases from J, with 13 bases between. As DNA, the CDR3 is TGTGCCATCAGTGAACCAGGGGTCCAGGAGACCCAGTACTTC. Translating it yields CAISEPGVQETQYF.

This clone is a singleton in its sample. The chain recombines TRBV2 with TRBJ1-5, with a tentative D call TRBD1 (5 bases). V lost 8 bases and J 4 bases, leaving 15 bases between the germline ends. The germline CDR1 and CDR2 sequences are SNHLY and FYNNEI. CDR3 length: 14 amino acids. CDR3 amino acids: CASSGTQGNQPQHF. The CDR3 DNA follows: TGTGCCAGCTCCGGAACTCAGGGAAATCAGCCCCAGCATTTT.

The rearrangement uses TRBV5-1 and TRBJ2-5; D gene uncertain. The CDR3 contains 16 residues. Looked up from germline, CDR1 is SGHRS and CDR2 is YFSETQ. The V gene lost 0 bases and the J gene lost 2 bases, with 14 bases spanning the gap. CDR3 nucleotide sequence: TGCGCCAGCAGCTTGGAGATACGGCGGTTACAAGAGACCCAGTACTTC. Translated: CASSLEIRRLQETQYF.

This clone was picked up a small number of times. V usage is TRBV28 and J usage is TRBJ2-1; 10 positions match TRBD1. Germline CDR1 MDHEN, CDR2 SYDVKM. J gave up 5 bases and V 3 bases, and 13 bases lay outside the gene matches. This CDR3 comprises 18 residues. CDR3 sequence reads: CASSFGIGGTGEDNEQFF. The CDR3 DNA follows: TGTGCCAGCAGTTTCGGCATCGGAGGGACAGGGGAAGACAATGAGCAGTTCTTC.

In regard to this clone: The same CDR3 is also encoded by other DNA sequences in this sample. The chain recombines TRBV29-1 with TRBJ2-1; D gene unclear. V lost 2 bases and J 5 bases, leaving 7 bases between the germline ends. This CDR3 has 12 amino acids. Per germline, CDR1 SQVTM and CDR2 ANQGSEA. The CDR3 reads CSVELRDNEQFF. The CDR3 nucleotides are TGCAGCGTTGAACTCCGGGACAATGAGCAGTTCTTC.

The rearrangement joins TRBV5-6 to TRBJ2-1; no clear D. Germline V lookup: CDR1 SGHDT, CDR2 YYEEEE. The CDR3 is 12 amino acids. V lost 0 bases, J lost 7 bases, and 5 bases lay in between. The CDR3 coding sequence is TGTGCCAGCAGCTTGGTTGTAAATGAGCAGTTCTTC. This encodes CASSLVVNEQFF.